These 29 T cell receptor beta chains came from one sample sequenced in a study of spatial heterogeneity in lung cancer. Findings and caveats of the study: It was found that expanded intratumoral alpha and beta TCR counts tracked tumor mutation counts.

No antigen is known for these receptors. The time point denotes: sample taken at primary tumor resection. One entry per CDR3 protein, called by TCRdb with MiXCR from the 5' RACE reads. The profile shows about 16,000 distinct CDR3 sequences, almost 7% of them singletons. Sequenced material: lung tumor tissue, taken at surgery. The source is a female donor with early-stage non-small cell lung cancer.

This clonotype was picked up many times. The rearrangement links TRBV29-1 to TRBJ2-3, with 9 positions matching TRBD1. The germline gives CDR1 SQVTM, CDR2 ANQGSEA. V lost 8 bases to trimming and J lost 4 bases; unmatched junction nucleotides: 7. The CDR3 is 13 residues long. The CDR3 region has the DNA TGCAGCACGAGACAGGGGGTTGCAGATACGCAGTATTTT. Amino acids: CSTRQGVADTQYF.

This clonotype was found many times. The rearrangement links TRBV12-3 or TRBV12-4 to TRBJ2-5, with 13 bases fitting TRBD2. Germline trimming cut 1 base from V and 4 bases from J; bases unmatched to any gene: 6. This CDR3 is 17 amino acids long. The CDR3 region is CASSLELAGGLRETQYF. The CDR3 DNA follows: TGTGCCAGCAGTTTAGAACTAGCGGGGGGGCTTCGAGAGACCCAGTACTTC.

This clonotype has a count of ten or more. This chain uses TRBV20-1 with TRBJ2-1, with D uncertain. V dropped 3 bases and J dropped 9 bases, with 12 bases sitting between them. Germline V gene data show CDR1 as DFQATT and CDR2 as SNEGSKA (reference sequence). The CDR3 spans 12 residues. The CDR3 reads CSARPSLGEQFF. CDR3 DNA: TGCAGTGCTAGGCCCTCTTTGGGTGAGCAGTTCTTC.

This clonotype occurred many times. V usage is TRBV7-2 and J usage is TRBJ1-1; D is undetermined. The CDR3 contains 13 residues. Trimming removed 1 base at V and 1 base at J, with 4 bases between. The germline gives CDR1 SGHTA, CDR2 FQGNSA. The CDR3: CASSLGQNTEAFF. For the CDR3, the DNA is TGTGCCAGCAGCTTAGGACAGAACACTGAAGCTTTCTTT.

This clonotype occurred many times. The V call is TRBV24-1, the J call TRBJ1-2; unclear D gene. Germline V lookup: CDR1 KGHDR, CDR2 SFDVKD. The CDR3 sequence is 13 residues long. V was clipped by 3 bases and J by 3 bases, with 7 bases between them. The CDR3 region is CATSDPADYGYTF. CDR3 in DNA: TGTGCCACCAGTGATCCGGCAGACTATGGCTACACCTTC.

This clonotype has ten or more counts. V is TRBV19 and J is TRBJ2-1, with D tentatively TRBD2 (5 bases). In germline, CDR1 is LNHDA, CDR2 SQIVND (reference sequence). This CDR3 is built from 17 residues. Trimming shortened V by 5 bases and J by 0 bases, and 17 bases separated the two germline ends. The CDR3 loop reads CASSQQGLLSSYNEQFF. CDR3 DNA: TGTGCCAGTAGTCAGCAAGGACTGCTGAGCTCCTACAATGAGCAGTTCTTC. The full variable domain, completed using reference TRBV19 and TRBJ2-1, is DGGITQSPKYLFRKEGQNVTLSCEQNLNHDAMYWYRQDPGQGLRLIYYSQIVNDFQKGDIAEGYSVSREKKESFPLTVTSAQKNPTAFYLCASSQQGLLSSYNEQFFGPGTRLTVL.

In its sample, this clonotype was seen many times. The CDR3 sequence: CSARAGSRVEGTTNEKLFF. The CDR3 bases are TGCAGTGCTAGAGCGGGGAGCCGTGTCGAGGGCACAACTAATGAAAAACTGTTTTTT. The rearrangement links TRBV20-1 to TRBJ1-4, with D uncertain. V was trimmed by 1 base and J by 0 bases, leaving 21 bases between them. This CDR3 is 19 amino acids long. Germline V gene sequence: CDR1 DFQATT, CDR2 SNEGSKA (reference sequence).

V and J are TRBV2 and TRBJ2-7; D ambiguous. Germline V gives CDR1 SNHLY, CDR2 FYNNEI. Deletions cut 4 bases from V and 9 bases from J, with 16 bases between. CDR3 size: 13 residues. CDR3 DNA: TGTGCCAGCAGTGGCCAGCCGGAAATGAGGCAGTACTTC. It is translated as CASSGQPEMRQYF.

The chain carries TRBV20-1 and TRBJ2-5, with 14 bases identical to TRBD2. J lost 5 bases, V lost 5 bases, and 13 bases had no gene match. Germline loops: CDR1 DFQATT, CDR2 SNEGSKA (reference sequence). This CDR3 has 17 amino acids. CDR3 DNA sequence: TGCAGTGCTTCCAGACTAGCGGGGGGGCCCATGGATGAGACCCAGTACTTC. As protein: CSASRLAGGPMDETQYF.

This clonotype was seen repeatedly, ten times or more. V and J are TRBV3-1 and TRBJ1-1; 8 positions agree with TRBD1. The trim removed 5 bases at V and 3 bases at J, leaving 5 bases unmatched. This CDR3 comprises 14 residues. Germline values: CDR1 LGHDT, CDR2 YNNKEL (reference sequence). This chain's CDR3 is CASSFGQGDTEAFF. The CDR3, as DNA: TGTGCCAGCAGCTTTGGACAGGGCGACACTGAAGCTTTCTTT. The variable domain in full, with the rest retrieved from reference TRBV3-1 and TRBJ1-1, is DTAVSQTPKYLVTQMGNDKSIKCEQNLGHDTMYWYKQDSKKFLKIMFSYNNKELIINETVPNRFSPKSPDKAHLNLHINSLELGDSAVYFCASSFGQGDTEAFFGQGTRLTVV.

The CDR3 DNA reads TGTGCCAGCAGACACCGTCTTGTGACTGAAGCTTTCTTT. Protein product: CASRHRLVTEAFF. The V and J genes are TRBV6-5 and TRBJ1-1; D gene uncertain. V gave up 6 bases and J gave up 5 bases, with 13 bases separating them. The CDR3 contains 13 residues. Per the germline V gene, CDR1 is MNHEY and CDR2 is SVGAGI.

The gene calls are TRBV7-9 and TRBJ2-5; the D gene is possibly TRBD2 (6 bases). V was pared by 5 bases and J by 4 bases, with 14 bases between. CDR3 length: 14 residues. Germline-derived CDR1 and CDR2 are SEHNR and FQNEAQ (reference sequence). CDR3 residues: CASSPRESRETQYF. CDR3 bases: TGTGCCAGCAGCCCACGGGAGTCAAGAGAGACCCAGTACTTC.

This clonotype has only a few counts. The J gene is TRBJ1-1, the V gene TRBV27; 7 positions agree with TRBD1. Trimming took 11 bases from V and 3 from J; bases not matched to a gene: 9. The CDR3 runs to 13 residues. CDR1 and CDR2 (germline): MNHEY, SMNVEV (reference sequence). CDR3 in DNA: TGTGCCGCCCAGCGACAGGGTTACACTGAAGCTTTCTTT. Amino acids: CAAQRQGYTEAFF.

This clonotype was picked up many times. The chain carries TRBV7-9 and TRBJ1-1; D gene uncertain. CDR1 is SEHNR and CDR2 is FQNEAQ in the germline V gene (reference sequence). V lost 6 bases and J 4 bases, leaving 21 bases between the germline ends. This CDR3 has 16 residues. The CDR3: CASSPPPGVPVTEAFF. DNA for the CDR3: TGTGCCAGCAGTCCGCCCCCGGGCGTCCCCGTCACTGAAGCTTTCTTT. The variable domain in full, completed from reference TRBV7-9 and TRBJ1-1, reads DTGVSQNPRHKITKRGQNVTFRCDPISEHNRLYWYRQTLGQGPEFLTYFQNEAQLEKSRLLSDRFSAERPKGSFSTLEIQRTEQGDSAMYLCASSPPPGVPVTEAFFGQGTRLTVV.

This clonotype was counted ten times or more. The gene calls are TRBV7-9 and TRBJ1-5, with 8 bases that match TRBD1. Germline CDR1 is SEHNR and CDR2 is FQNEAQ (reference sequence). Trimming at V came to 4 bases and at J to 3 bases, leaving 5 bases not matched to a gene. The CDR3 runs to 15 residues. CDR3 sequence: CASSSTGAYNQPQHF. Written as DNA, the CDR3 is TGTGCCAGCAGCTCGACAGGGGCCTACAATCAGCCCCAGCATTTT.

The V call is TRBV20-1, the J call TRBJ1-5; D gene unclear. V was pared by 6 bases and J by 2 bases, with 14 bases between. CDR3 length: 14 amino acids. Germline V gene lookup returns CDR1 DFQATT and CDR2 SNEGSKA (reference sequence). The CDR3 loop reads CSALPPRGNQPQHF. The CDR3 bases are TGCAGTGCCCTCCCCCCCCGGGGCAATCAGCCCCAGCATTTT.

This clonotype has a count of ten or more. V usage is TRBV4-2 and J usage is TRBJ1-1; D gene uncertain. Germline V gene sequence: CDR1 LGHNA, CDR2 YNFKEQ. The V end was cut by 0 bases, the J end by 1 base, with 9 bases between. This CDR3 is built from 15 residues. The DNA of the CDR3 is TGTGCCAGCAGCCAAGATCTTGCACAGAACACTGAAGCTTTCTTT. It encodes CASSQDLAQNTEAFF.

This clonotype came up many times. J is TRBJ1-5 and V is TRBV6-2 or TRBV6-3; the D gene is possibly TRBD1 (5 bases). V lost 3 bases and J 0 bases, leaving 12 bases between the germline ends. The CDR3 runs 16 residues. Germline V gene data show CDR1 as MNHEY and CDR2 as SVGEGT. For the CDR3, the DNA is TGTGCCAGCAGTTATACAGGAGATTATAGCAATCAGCCCCAGCATTTT. Its translation: CASSYTGDYSNQPQHF.

This clonotype came up a few times. The chain carries TRBV27 and TRBJ1-1, with D perhaps matching TRBD1 (6 bases). The CDR3 sequence is 14 residues long. Germline CDR1 and CDR2: MNHEY and SMNVEV (reference sequence). V was shortened by 8 bases and J by 6 bases, with 19 bases between the two germline ends. The CDR3 coding sequence is TGTGCCAGCCGACCAACAGGGTTTCTCGCTGAAGCTTTCTTT. Translating it yields CASRPTGFLAEAFF.

This chain connects TRBV9 to TRBJ2-5, with D perhaps TRBD1 (5 bases). The germline V and J ends were trimmed by 5 bases and 5 bases, with 13 bases remaining between them. CDR3 length: 13 residues. Germline V gene sequence: CDR1 SGDLS, CDR2 YYNGEE. The CDR3 protein is CASSRGWGETQYF. CDR3 in DNA: TGTGCCAGCAGTAGGGGTTGGGGTGAGACCCAGTACTTC. Variable domain in full (rest from reference TRBV9 and TRBJ2-5): DSGVTQTPKHLITATGQRVTLRCSPRSGDLSVYWYQQSLDQGLQFLIQYYNGEERAKGNILERFSAQQFPDLHSELNLSSLELGDSALYFCASSRGWGETQYFGPGTRLLVL.

This clonotype is labeled as medium-sized. The rearrangement joins TRBV5-1 to TRBJ1-1; possible D gene TRBD1, 5 bases. The germline V gene encodes CDR1 SGHRS and CDR2 YFSETQ. V shed 0 bases and J shed 0 bases, with 15 bases lying between them. This CDR3 is 17 amino acids long. CDR3 region: CASSLDGPGHMNTEAFF. In nucleotides, the CDR3 is TGCGCCAGCAGCTTGGATGGGCCAGGGCACATGAACACTGAAGCTTTCTTT.

This clonotype turned up a few times. V and J are TRBV7-3 and TRBJ2-3, with 7 bases aligning to TRBD2. The CDR3 contains 13 residues. The germline gives CDR1 SGHTA, CDR2 FQGTGA. The trim removed 5 bases at V and 6 bases at J, leaving 5 bases unmatched. As DNA, the CDR3 is TGTGCCAGCAGCCCCCGGGGAGGGGATACGCAGTATTTT. Translated, it gives CASSPRGGDTQYF.

This clonotype was recorded at least ten times. The chain recombines TRBV20-1 with TRBJ1-6, with D maybe TRBD1 (5 bases). The germline gives CDR1 DFQATT, CDR2 SNEGSKA (reference sequence). The CDR3 totals 12 residues. In DNA form, the CDR3 reads TGCAGCGGGGGGACGGGGAATTCACCCCTCCACTTT. Its protein is CSGGTGNSPLHF.

Ten or more counts support this clonotype. The genes are TRBV5-5 and TRBJ1-1; D is undetermined. CDR3 size: 11 residues. The V gene lost 6 bases and the J gene lost 0 bases, with 3 bases spanning the gap. Germline CDR1 is SGHKS and CDR2 is YYEKEE (reference sequence). CDR3 in amino acids: CASNMNTEAFF. CDR3 nucleotide sequence: TGTGCCAGCAACATGAACACTGAAGCTTTCTTT.

The sample holds many counts of this clonotype. The chain couples TRBV3-1 to TRBJ2-4; tentative D call: TRBD1 (6 bases). Germline CDR1 reads LGHDT; CDR2 reads YNNKEL (reference sequence). The CDR3 consists of 14 residues. V was trimmed by 2 bases and J by 1 base, leaving 6 bases between them. The CDR3 sequence is CASSQQGAKNIQYF. In nucleotides, the CDR3 is TGTGCCAGCAGCCAACAGGGGGCCAAAAACATTCAGTACTTC.

This clonotype occurred many times. The chain uses TRBV12-3 or TRBV12-4 and TRBJ2-2; the match to TRBD1 covers 8 bases. Losses at the gene ends were 2 bases for V and 7 bases for J; bases not matched to a gene: 6. The CDR3 totals 15 residues. In DNA, the CDR3 is TGTGCCAGCAGTTTAAGACAGGGGATCGGCGGGGAGCTGTTTTTT. As protein: CASSLRQGIGGELFF.

Ten or more counts support this clonotype. The V call is TRBV10-2, the J call TRBJ1-3, with a weak D call TRBD1 (6 bases). The CDR3 runs to 14 residues. CDR1 and CDR2 (germline): WSHSY, SAAADI. Trimming took 2 bases from V and 1 from J, leaving 6 bases between them. CDR3 nucleotide sequence: TGCGCCAGCAGTGAGACAGGGTCTGGAAACACCATATATTTT. Its translation is CASSETGSGNTIYF.

This clonotype was seen repeatedly, ten times or more. This chain joins TRBV5-1 and TRBJ1-1; 7 nucleotides match TRBD1. Germline CDR1 reads SGHRS; CDR2 reads YFSETQ. V shed 4 bases, J shed 3 bases, and the junction held 12 bases outside the gene matches. The CDR3 has 16 residues. DNA of the CDR3: TGCGCCAGCAGCCACTTCGCAGGGGGGCGGGACACTGAAGCTTTCTTT. Its protein is CASSHFAGGRDTEAFF.

This clonotype was counted ten times or more. The chain combines TRBV29-1 with TRBJ2-7; D gene uncertain. Between the trimmed V and J ends, which lost 5 bases and 3 bases, there was a span of 26 bases. CDR3 length equals 17 residues. Germline V gene data show CDR1 as SQVTM and CDR2 as ANQGSEA. The CDR3 loop reads CSVRIAGPSQPFYEQYF. For the CDR3, the DNA is TGCAGCGTTCGAATAGCCGGGCCTTCACAGCCCTTCTACGAGCAGTACTTC.